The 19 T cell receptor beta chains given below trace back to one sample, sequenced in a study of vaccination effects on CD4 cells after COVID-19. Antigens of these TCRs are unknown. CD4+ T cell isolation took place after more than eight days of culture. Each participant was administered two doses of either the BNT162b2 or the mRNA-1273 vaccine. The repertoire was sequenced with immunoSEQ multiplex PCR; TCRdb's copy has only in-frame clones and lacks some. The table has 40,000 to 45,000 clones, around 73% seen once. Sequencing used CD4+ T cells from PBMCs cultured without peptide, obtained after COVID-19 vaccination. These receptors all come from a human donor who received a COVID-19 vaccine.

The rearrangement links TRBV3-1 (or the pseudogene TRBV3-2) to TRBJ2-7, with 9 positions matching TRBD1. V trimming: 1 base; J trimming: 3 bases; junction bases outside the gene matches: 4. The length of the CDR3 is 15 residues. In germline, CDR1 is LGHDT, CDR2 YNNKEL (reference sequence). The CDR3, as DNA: TGTGCCAGCAGCCAAGGAGACAGGGGGAACTACGAGCAGTACTTC. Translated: CASSQGDRGNYEQYF.

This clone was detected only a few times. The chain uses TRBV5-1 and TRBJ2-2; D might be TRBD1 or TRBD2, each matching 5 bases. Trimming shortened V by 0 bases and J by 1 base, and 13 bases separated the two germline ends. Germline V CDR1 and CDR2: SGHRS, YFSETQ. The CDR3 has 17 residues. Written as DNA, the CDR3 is TGCGCCAGCAGCTTGGGCCCACGGGACGGGAACACCGGGGAGCTGTTTTTT. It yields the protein CASSLGPRDGNTGELFF.

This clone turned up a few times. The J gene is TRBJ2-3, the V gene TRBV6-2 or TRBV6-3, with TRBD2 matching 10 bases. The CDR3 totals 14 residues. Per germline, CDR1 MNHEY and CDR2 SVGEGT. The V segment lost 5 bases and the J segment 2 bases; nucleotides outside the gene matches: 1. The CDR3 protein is CASSSGRATDTQYF. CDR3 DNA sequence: TGTGCCAGCAGTAGCGGGAGGGCCACAGATACGCAGTATTTT.

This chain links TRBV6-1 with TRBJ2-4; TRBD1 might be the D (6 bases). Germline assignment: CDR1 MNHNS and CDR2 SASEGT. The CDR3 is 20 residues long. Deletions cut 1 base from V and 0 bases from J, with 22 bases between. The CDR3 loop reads CASSEDLGAGVTLAKNIQYF. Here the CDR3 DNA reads TGTGCCAGCAGTGAAGATTTGGGGGCCGGGGTAACACTAGCCAAAAACATTCAGTACTTC.

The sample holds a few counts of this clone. This chain's CDR3 is CASSRTGTAYEQYF. The DNA of the CDR3 is TGTGCCAGCAGTAGAACCGGGACAGCGTACGAGCAGTACTTC. This chain links TRBV27 with TRBJ2-7; 7 bases map to TRBD1. CDR3 length equals 14 residues. The germline V gene encodes CDR1 MNHEY and CDR2 SMNVEV (reference sequence). V shed 5 bases, J shed 4 bases, and the junction held 8 bases outside the gene matches.

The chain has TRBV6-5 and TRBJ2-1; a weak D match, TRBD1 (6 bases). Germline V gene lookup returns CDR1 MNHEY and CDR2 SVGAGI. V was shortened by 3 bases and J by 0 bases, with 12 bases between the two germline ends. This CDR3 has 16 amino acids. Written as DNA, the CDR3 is TGTGCCAGCAGTTATGGAAGGGGGAGCTCCTACAATGAGCAGTTCTTC. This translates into CASSYGRGSSYNEQFF.

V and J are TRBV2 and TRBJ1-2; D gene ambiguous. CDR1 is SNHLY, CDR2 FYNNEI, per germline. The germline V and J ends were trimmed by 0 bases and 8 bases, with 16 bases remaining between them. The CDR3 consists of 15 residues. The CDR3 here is CASSEANASGGGYTF. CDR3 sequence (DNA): TGTGCCAGCAGTGAAGCCAACGCATCTGGCGGGGGCTACACCTTC.

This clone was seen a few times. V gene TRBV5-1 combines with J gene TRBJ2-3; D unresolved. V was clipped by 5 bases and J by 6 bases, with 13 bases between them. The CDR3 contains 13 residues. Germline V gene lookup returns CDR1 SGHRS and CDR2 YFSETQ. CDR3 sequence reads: CASSSGSADTQYF. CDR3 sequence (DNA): TGCGCCAGCAGTTCTGGATCAGCTGATACGCAGTATTTT.

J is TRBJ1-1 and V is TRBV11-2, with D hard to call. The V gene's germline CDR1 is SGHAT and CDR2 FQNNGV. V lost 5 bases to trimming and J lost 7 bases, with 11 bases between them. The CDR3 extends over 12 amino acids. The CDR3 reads CASSGYGIEAFF. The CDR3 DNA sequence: TGTGCCAGCAGCGGGTACGGGATTGAAGCTTTCTTT.

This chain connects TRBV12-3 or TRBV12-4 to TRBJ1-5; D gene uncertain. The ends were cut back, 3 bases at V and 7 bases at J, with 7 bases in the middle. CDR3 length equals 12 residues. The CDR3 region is CASSFHTQPQHF. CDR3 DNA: TGTGCCAGCAGTTTTCACACCCAGCCCCAGCATTTT.

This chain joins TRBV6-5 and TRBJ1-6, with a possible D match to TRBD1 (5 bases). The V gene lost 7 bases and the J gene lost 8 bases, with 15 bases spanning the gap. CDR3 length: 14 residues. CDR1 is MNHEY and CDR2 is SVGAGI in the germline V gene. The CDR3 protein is CASTLDSQYSPLHF. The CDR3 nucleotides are TGTGCCAGCACCCTTGACAGCCAATATTCACCCCTCCACTTT.

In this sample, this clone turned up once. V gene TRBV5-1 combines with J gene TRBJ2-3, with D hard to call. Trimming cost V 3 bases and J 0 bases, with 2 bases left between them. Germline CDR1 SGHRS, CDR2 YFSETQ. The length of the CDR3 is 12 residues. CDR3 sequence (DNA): TGCGCCAGCAGCTCTAGCACAGATACGCAGTATTTT. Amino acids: CASSSSTDTQYF. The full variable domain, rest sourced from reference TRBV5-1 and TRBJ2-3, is KAGVTQTPRYLIKTRGQQVTLSCSPISGHRSVSWYQQTPGQGLQFLFEYFSETQRNKGNFPGRFSGRQFSNSRSEMNVSTLELGDSALYLCASSSSTDTQYFGPGTRLTVL.

CDR3: CAAIEKGRGQNTEAFF. CDR3 in DNA: TGCGCCGCCATCGAGAAAGGGAGGGGACAGAACACTGAAGCTTTCTTT. The chain joins TRBV10-2 to TRBJ1-1; a weak D match, TRBD1 (6 bases). The germline V and J ends were trimmed by 11 bases and 1 base, with 23 bases remaining between them. The CDR3 length is 16 residues. Germline V CDR1 and CDR2: WSHSY, SAAADI.

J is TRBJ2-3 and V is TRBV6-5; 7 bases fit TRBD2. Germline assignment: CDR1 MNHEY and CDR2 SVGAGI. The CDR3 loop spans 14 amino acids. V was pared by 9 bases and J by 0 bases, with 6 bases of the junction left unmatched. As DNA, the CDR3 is TGTGCCAGTGCTAGCGGATCTAGCACAGATACGCAGTATTTT. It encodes CASASGSSTDTQYF.

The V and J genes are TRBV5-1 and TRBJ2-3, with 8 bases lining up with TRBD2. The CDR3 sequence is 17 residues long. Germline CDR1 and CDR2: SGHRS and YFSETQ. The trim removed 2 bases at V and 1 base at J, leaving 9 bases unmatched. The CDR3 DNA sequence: TGCGCCAGCAGCTTTACCACTAGCGGAGGGGGCACAGATACGCAGTATTTT. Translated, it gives CASSFTTSGGGTDTQYF.

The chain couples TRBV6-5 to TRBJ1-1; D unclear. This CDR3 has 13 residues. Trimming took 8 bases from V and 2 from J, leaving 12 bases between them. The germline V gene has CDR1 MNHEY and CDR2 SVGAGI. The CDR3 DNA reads TGTGCCAGCCACGGGCCTTACAACACTGAAGCTTTCTTT. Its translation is CASHGPYNTEAFF.

The CDR3 nucleotides read TGCGCCAGCAGCCAAGCTAGCGGCCCTAACAATGAGCAGTTCTTC. Protein sequence: CASSQASGPNNEQFF. J is TRBJ2-1 and V is TRBV4-1, with 7 bases identical to TRBD2. Germline V gene sequence: CDR1 MGHRA, CDR2 YSYEKL. The CDR3 length is 15 residues. After removal of 1 base from V and 5 bases from J, the junction contained 5 bases not matched to a gene.

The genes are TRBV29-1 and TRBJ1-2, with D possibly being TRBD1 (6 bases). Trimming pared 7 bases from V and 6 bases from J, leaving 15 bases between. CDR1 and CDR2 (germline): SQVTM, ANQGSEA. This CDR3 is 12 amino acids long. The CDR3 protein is CSASGHRDGYTF. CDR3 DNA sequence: TGCAGCGCTAGTGGACACAGGGATGGCTACACCTTC.

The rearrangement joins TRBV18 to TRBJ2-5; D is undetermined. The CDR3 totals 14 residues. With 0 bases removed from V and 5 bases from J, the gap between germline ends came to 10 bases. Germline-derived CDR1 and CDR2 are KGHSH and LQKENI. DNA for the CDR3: TGTGCCAGCTCACCACCGGCCCACGGGGAGACCCAGTACTTC. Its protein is CASSPPAHGETQYF.